The rows below give T cell receptor beta chains drawn from one sample of a study of T cell responses to AZD1222 COVID-19 vaccine. Assay: immunoSEQ multiplex PCR; the TCRdb copy retains only in-frame clones and omits some. The sample includes 120,000 to 150,000 clones, 75% to 95% seen only once; the top ten take around 8%. The sample in question was peripheral blood, obtained 28 days after the second dose of the MenACWY control vaccine. Source of these receptors: an adult who received the MenACWY meningococcal vaccine as a control. Both conserved end residues are part of each CDR3. Fields, in order: clone size, V gene, J gene, CDR3 protein. Some rows mark clone size as missing; the rest say once, few, many or name a class of expanded clone.

clone size: NA; V gene: TRBV30; J gene: TRBJ1-5; CDR3 protein: CAWSSRDPNQPQHF
clone size: once; V gene: TRBV5-1; J gene: TRBJ1-4; CDR3 protein: CATATGQPNEKLFF
clone size: NA; V gene: TRBV5-6; J gene: TRBJ1-6; CDR3 protein: CASSLVSSSSYNSPLHF
clone size: NA; V gene: TRBV6-4; J gene: TRBJ2-2; CDR3 protein: CASSRDRDGTGELFF
clone size: NA; V gene: TRBV5-6; J gene: TRBJ2-5; CDR3 protein: CASSWGQGFAETQYF
clone size: NA; V gene: TRBV18; J gene: TRBJ2-1; CDR3 protein: CASSPLDSDYNEQFF
clone size: NA; V gene: TRBV6-5; J gene: TRBJ1-4; CDR3 protein: CASSYSGRGDEKLFF
clone size: NA; V gene: TRBV11-2; J gene: TRBJ2-4; CDR3 protein: CASSFSGRPSF
clone size: NA; V gene: TRBV3-1/TRBV3-2; J gene: TRBJ2-5; CDR3 protein: CASSQGAGDQETQYF
clone size: NA; V gene: TRBV28; J gene: TRBJ1-2; CDR3 protein: CASQHRDYGYTF
clone size: NA; V gene: TRBV7-7; J gene: TRBJ2-1; CDR3 protein: CASSPLGTGNNEQFF
clone size: NA; V gene: TRBV28; J gene: TRBJ1-4; CDR3 protein: CASNSVNPEKLFF
clone size: NA; V gene: TRBV28; J gene: TRBJ1-5; CDR3 protein: CASRPGKRNQPQHF
clone size: NA; V gene: TRBV5-1; J gene: TRBJ2-1; CDR3 protein: CASSLTAGVMDEQFF
clone size: NA; V gene: TRBV18; J gene: TRBJ2-7; CDR3 protein: CASSPRGYEQYF
clone size: once; V gene: TRBV11-2; J gene: TRBJ2-3; CDR3 protein: CASSWIAGGADTQYF
clone size: NA; V gene: TRBV7-2; J gene: TRBJ1-4; CDR3 protein: CASSRDRVNEKLFF
clone size: NA; V gene: TRBV7-8; J gene: TRBJ1-2; CDR3 protein: CASSPGRTYGYTF
clone size: few; V gene: TRBV7-2; J gene: TRBJ1-2; CDR3 protein: CASSLALTLAGYTF
clone size: NA; V gene: TRBV19; J gene: TRBJ2-7; CDR3 protein: CASSDGTQTYEQYF
clone size: NA; V gene: TRBV18; J gene: TRBJ1-2; CDR3 protein: CASSPLQGSDYGYTF
clone size: NA; V gene: TRBV7-2; J gene: TRBJ1-3; CDR3 protein: CASSTFDINSGNTIYF
clone size: NA; V gene: TRBV7-3; J gene: TRBJ2-3; CDR3 protein: CASSLRGTSTDTQYF
clone size: NA; V gene: TRBV5-5; J gene: TRBJ2-7; CDR3 protein: CASSPTPDSSYEQYF
clone size: NA; V gene: TRBV19; J gene: TRBJ2-7; CDR3 protein: CASSVPGGLYEQYF
clone size: NA; V gene: TRBV4-3; J gene: TRBJ1-4; CDR3 protein: CASSQGTVRNEKLFF
clone size: NA; V gene: TRBV7-3; J gene: TRBJ2-3; CDR3 protein: CASSLGVTDTQYF
clone size: NA; V gene: TRBV7-3; J gene: TRBJ1-1; CDR3 protein: CASSPWQGEDTEAFF
clone size: NA; V gene: TRBV4-2; J gene: TRBJ1-1; CDR3 protein: CASSQDLGRNTEAFF
clone size: NA; V gene: TRBV3-1/TRBV3-2; J gene: TRBJ2-5; CDR3 protein: CASSQGLAGGETQYF
clone size: NA; V gene: TRBV3-1/TRBV3-2; J gene: TRBJ2-1; CDR3 protein: CASSQENWDNEQFF
clone size: NA; V gene: TRBV27; J gene: TRBJ2-5; CDR3 protein: CASSLGDRGWKTQYF
clone size: NA; V gene: TRBV24-1; J gene: TRBJ2-1; CDR3 protein: CATSDAGTGKLAPQFF
clone size: once; V gene: TRBV2; J gene: TRBJ2-1; CDR3 protein: CASRVSGTGGEGQFF
clone size: NA; V gene: TRBV11-3; J gene: TRBJ2-2; CDR3 protein: CASSPRTGGRELFF
clone size: few; V gene: TRBV29-1; J gene: TRBJ2-2; CDR3 protein: CSVEKGYTGELFF
clone size: NA; V gene: TRBV11-2; J gene: TRBJ2-5; CDR3 protein: CASSPGTNQETQYF
clone size: NA; V gene: TRBV7-9; J gene: TRBJ2-1; CDR3 protein: CASSLGPSGGPDEQFF